Following are 25 T cell receptor beta chains from one sample sequenced in a study of read filtering for tumor transcriptome and immune sequencing. Molecular barcoded adaptors covering alpha/delta and beta/gamma chains were used on about 390 ng RNA. MiXCR, applied by TCRdb to the reads, yields one record per CDR3 protein. The data contain roughly 130,000 distinct CDR3 sequences, under 15% of them singletons. Material: a population of CD138-negative cells sorted from bone marrow. Source of these receptors: a donor aged 40 or over with multiple myeloma.

This clonotype was detected only a few times. The chain joins TRBV19 to TRBJ2-4, with D possibly matching TRBD1 (6 bases). V lost 10 bases to trimming and J lost 9 bases, with 22 bases between them. This CDR3 is 14 amino acids long. The germline CDR1 and CDR2 sequences are LNHDA and SQIVND (reference sequence). This chain's CDR3 is CATLTRAEGGIQYF. CDR3 nucleotide sequence: TGTGCCACTCTGACTCGGGCCGAAGGGGGCATTCAGTACTTC.

This clonotype was counted many times. V usage is TRBV7-2 and J usage is TRBJ2-5, with D perhaps matching TRBD2 (7 bases). Germline V gives CDR1 SGHTA, CDR2 FQGNSA. The CDR3 consists of 15 residues. V shed 4 bases and J shed 5 bases, with 17 bases lying between them. The CDR3 sequence: CASSSRGGVGETQYF. Written as DNA, the CDR3 is TGTGCCAGCAGCTCAAGAGGGGGGGTTGGGGAGACCCAGTACTTC. The variable domain in full, with the rest retrieved from reference TRBV7-2 and TRBJ2-5, is GAGVSQSPSNKVTEKGKDVELRCDPISGHTALYWYRQSLGQGLEFLIYFQGNSAPDKSGLPSDRFSAERTGGSVSTLTIQRTQQEDSAVYLCASSSRGGVGETQYFGPGTRLLVL.

This clonotype was seen many times. The CDR3: CASNEGTDTQYF. CDR3 in DNA: TGTGCCAGCAACGAGGGCACAGATACGCAGTATTTT. The J gene is TRBJ2-3, the V gene TRBV2; D is ambiguous. The V gene lost 7 bases and the J gene lost 1 base, with 6 bases spanning the gap. Looked up from germline, CDR1 is SNHLY and CDR2 is FYNNEI. The CDR3 contains 12 residues.

Many counts were recorded for this clonotype. In nucleotides, the CDR3 is TGTGCCAGCAGCTTAGGAGGTAGCGGGGACATCGCCTACAATGAGCAGTTCTTC. It is translated as CASSLGGSGDIAYNEQFF. V gene TRBV7-9 combines with J gene TRBJ2-1; TRBD2 agrees at 8 bases. Germline V lookup: CDR1 SEHNR, CDR2 FQNEAQ (reference sequence). This CDR3 spans 18 amino acids. With V trimmed by 1 base and J by 2 bases, 10 bases remained unmatched. Together with reference TRBV7-9 and TRBJ2-1, the CDR3 gives the full variable domain: DTGVSQNPRHKITKRGQNVTFRCDPISEHNRLYWYRQTLGQGPEFLTYFQNEAQLEKSRLLSDRFSAERPKGSFSTLEIQRTEQGDSAMYLCASSLGGSGDIAYNEQFFGPGTRLTVL.

This clonotype was observed at least ten times. This chain joins TRBV12-3 or TRBV12-4 and TRBJ2-2, with TRBD2 as a possible D gene (7 bases). V lost 3 bases and J lost 4, with 15 bases in between. This CDR3 contains 16 residues. The CDR3 region has the DNA TGTGCCAGCAGTTTGGGTAGGGGGGGTAGCACCGGGGAGCTGTTTTTT. This sequence encodes CASSLGRGGSTGELFF.

This clonotype was seen ten or more times. J is TRBJ2-3 and V is TRBV19, with 8 bases identical to TRBD1. J was trimmed by 0 bases and V by 4 bases; bases with no gene match: 9. CDR3 length: 17 residues. Germline lookup yields CDR1 LNHDA and CDR2 SQIVND (reference sequence). The CDR3 loop is CASSTGQGRLSTDTQYF. Here the CDR3 DNA reads TGTGCCAGTAGTACCGGACAGGGCCGACTTAGCACAGATACGCAGTATTTT.

The table lists this clonotype with many counts. This sequence joins TRBV7-9 and TRBJ2-7, with D perhaps matching TRBD2 (5 bases). The V and J ends lost 7 bases and 5 bases respectively, with 9 bases between them. Germline CDR1 and CDR2: SEHNR and FQNEAQ (reference sequence). This CDR3 region has 11 residues. CDR3 bases: TGTGCCAGCACTGGCGGGCACGAGCAGTACTTC. It encodes CASTGGHEQYF.

This clonotype was recorded at least ten times. The chain couples TRBV20-1 to TRBJ2-1, with D possibly being TRBD2 (5 bases). CDR3 size: 11 residues. Per the germline V gene, CDR1 is DFQATT and CDR2 is SNEGSKA (reference sequence). Trimming shortened V by 4 bases and J by 8 bases, and 9 bases separated the two germline ends. The CDR3 bases are TGCAGTGCTATACGGGGTTATGAGCAGTTCTTC. The encoded protein is CSAIRGYEQFF.

This clonotype came up many times. J is TRBJ2-5 and V is TRBV20-1; D is perhaps TRBD1 (6 bases). The V and J ends lost 8 bases and 1 base respectively, with 11 bases between them. The CDR3 has 12 residues. Per germline, CDR1 DFQATT and CDR2 SNEGSKA (reference sequence). This chain's CDR3 is CSTGQLQETQYF. As DNA, the CDR3 is TGCAGTACAGGACAGCTCCAAGAGACCCAGTACTTC.

This clonotype was seen a handful of times. The rearrangement uses TRBV28 and TRBJ1-5, with 7 bases fitting TRBD1. Germline V gene lookup returns CDR1 MDHEN and CDR2 SYDVKM. The CDR3 is 17 amino acids. The V and J ends lost 1 base and 7 bases, in that order; junction bases with no gene match: 13. This chain's CDR3 is CASSLSEGAGARQPQHF. For the CDR3, the DNA is TGTGCCAGCAGTTTATCCGAGGGGGCAGGGGCACGGCAGCCCCAGCATTTT.

As regards this clonotype: The junction departs from germline at one end; a sequencing error may be responsible. The chain links TRBV19 to TRBJ2-5; 9 bases map to TRBD1. The germline gives CDR1 LNHDA, CDR2 SQIVND (reference sequence). CDR3 length equals 16 residues. This CDR3 reads CASSTGTGSSLETQYF. Here the CDR3 DNA reads TGTGCCAGCAGTACCGGGACAGGGTCAAGTTTGGAGACCCAGTACTTC.

Only a few counts were recorded for this clonotype. The CDR3 protein is CARRGSGADTQYF. The CDR3 DNA reads TGTGCCAGGAGGGGTTCGGGGGCAGATACGCAGTATTTT. The V and J genes are TRBV6-1 and TRBJ2-3, with TRBD2 as a possible D gene (6 bases). The germline CDR1 and CDR2 sequences are MNHNS and SASEGT. V lost 9 bases and J lost 4, with 14 bases in between. The length of the CDR3 is 13 residues.

This clonotype was observed at least ten times. The chain is built from TRBV20-1 and TRBJ2-1; a weak D match, TRBD2 (6 bases). In germline, CDR1 is DFQATT, CDR2 SNEGSKA (reference sequence). V lost 8 bases to trimming and J lost 9 bases, with 23 bases between them. The CDR3 is 14 amino acids. CDR3 nucleotides: TGCAGTTACACAACGTCTAGCGTTCTAGGTGAGCAGTTCTTC. Residues: CSYTTSSVLGEQFF.

This clonotype has at least ten counts. The gene calls are TRBV19 and TRBJ2-3; no clear D. Between the trimmed V and J ends, which lost 7 bases and 3 bases, there was a span of 11 bases. The V gene's germline CDR1 is LNHDA and CDR2 SQIVND (reference sequence). This CDR3 is built from 13 residues. In DNA form, the CDR3 reads TGTGCCAGTAAAGCACAAGGTACAGATACGCAGTATTTT. It translates to CASKAQGTDTQYF.

This clonotype appeared a few times. The genes are TRBV7-9 and TRBJ1-5; 8 positions match TRBD1. The CDR3 is 15 amino acids. CDR1 and CDR2 from the germline V gene are SEHNR and FQNEAQ (reference sequence). Losses at the gene ends were 4 bases for V and 5 bases for J; bases not matched to a gene: 7. CDR3 nucleotides: TGTGCCAGCAGCTCTACAGGGGGGATTGATCAGCCCCAGCATTTT. It is translated as CASSSTGGIDQPQHF.

The table lists this clonotype with many counts. This rearrangement joins TRBV7-6 to TRBJ2-7, with D perhaps TRBD1 (6 bases). The CDR3 totals 14 residues. Trimming took 4 bases from V and 1 from J, leaving 11 bases between them. The germline gives CDR1 SGHVS, CDR2 FNYEAQ. The CDR3 sequence is CASSSDTGSYEQYF. The CDR3 nucleotides read TGTGCCAGCAGCTCCGATACAGGGTCCTACGAGCAGTACTTC.

This clonotype was observed a handful of times. V usage is TRBV5-5 and J usage is TRBJ2-7; the match to TRBD2 covers 8 bases. Germline V gives CDR1 SGHKS, CDR2 YYEKEE (reference sequence). Trimming removed 5 bases from V and 4 bases from J; junction bases left unmatched: 11. The CDR3 loop spans 15 amino acids. In nucleotides, the CDR3 is TGTGCCAGCAGACCGGCAGCGGGGGAAGGGTACGAGCAGTACTTC. It specifies CASRPAAGEGYEQYF.

The chain recombines TRBV7-9 with TRBJ1-5; TRBD1 matches at 9 bases. J gave up 15 bases and V 8 bases, and 11 bases lay outside the gene matches. The CDR3 totals 12 residues. CDR1 is SEHNR, CDR2 FQNEAQ, per germline (reference sequence). DNA for the CDR3: TGTGCCAGCGGCCTCTATGGACAGGGGTGGCATTTT. Amino acids: CASGLYGQGWHF.

Remarks on this clonotype: A much larger clone is a single base away; this may be a read error. This chain joins TRBV11-2 and TRBJ1-1, with D maybe TRBD1 (6 bases). Looked up from germline, CDR1 is SGHAT and CDR2 is FQNNGV. The CDR3 has 13 amino acids. This chain's CDR3 is CTSSQQGFTEAFF. The CDR3 region has the DNA TGTACCAGCAGTCAACAGGGTTTCACTGAAGCTTTCTTT.

The chain links TRBV5-1 to TRBJ2-5; 14 positions agree with TRBD2. The V segment lost 4 bases and the J segment 5 bases; nucleotides outside the gene matches: 4. The CDR3 has 15 amino acids. Germline V gene lookup returns CDR1 SGHRS and CDR2 YFSETQ. The chain's CDR3 is CASSMGTSGSETQYF. The CDR3 DNA reads as TGCGCCAGCAGCATGGGGACTAGCGGGAGTGAGACCCAGTACTTC.

In this sample, this clonotype turned up many times. This chain uses TRBV20-1 with TRBJ1-1, with D hard to call. V lost 0 bases and J lost 4, with 9 bases in between. The germline gives CDR1 DFQATT, CDR2 SNEGSKA (reference sequence). The CDR3 covers 13 residues. The CDR3 nucleotides are TGCAGTGCTAGAGAAGTTTCCGGCACTGAAGCTTTCTTT. Translation: CSAREVSGTEAFF.

J is TRBJ2-5 and V is TRBV28, with D possibly TRBD1 on 5 matching bases. The germline V gene has CDR1 MDHEN and CDR2 SYDVKM. The V end lost 1 base, the J end lost 5 bases, and 11 bases lay between the germline ends. The CDR3 consists of 14 residues. The DNA for the CDR3 is TGTGCCAGCAGTTTATATGCAGGGTTGGAGACCCAGTACTTC. Translating gives CASSLYAGLETQYF.

This clonotype was counted at least ten times. The chain carries TRBV6-5 and TRBJ2-1; 11 bases align to TRBD2. Germline V gives CDR1 MNHEY, CDR2 SVGAGI. The CDR3 covers 14 residues. J was trimmed by 7 bases and V by 4 bases; bases with no gene match: 3. The CDR3 region is CASSSSGRRNEQFF. In DNA, the CDR3 is TGTGCCAGCAGTTCTAGCGGGAGGAGGAATGAGCAGTTCTTC.

As for this clonotype: An end of the junction differs from the germline gene, which may be a read error. This sequence joins TRBV5-1 and TRBJ2-5; 7 nucleotides line up with TRBD1. Germline CDR1 reads SGHRS; CDR2 reads YFSETQ. The CDR3 is 14 amino acids. The chain's CDR3 is CARSNGQEQETQYF. CDR3 coding DNA: TGCGCCCGCAGCAACGGACAGGAACAAGAGACCCAGTACTTC.

As for this clonotype: With a much larger clone just one base away, this may be a read error. The chain has TRBV3-1 and TRBJ2-7, with D perhaps TRBD1 or TRBD2 (5 bases each). Germline V gene data show CDR1 as LGHDT and CDR2 as YNNKEL (reference sequence). The CDR3 consists of 15 residues. V shed 5 bases and J shed 5 bases, with 19 bases lying between them. CDR3 in DNA: TGTGCCAGCAGCGACACCGGGACCCGCCCCCACGAGCAGTACTTC. This translates into CASSDTGTRPHEQYF.